This T cell receptor (beta chain) comes out of a study of T-cell memory formation after mild COVID-19. Study outcomes and limitations: For second-wave clones that peaked at day 37, SARS-CoV-2 specificity went unverified.

TCR alpha and TCR beta cDNA libraries carrying sample barcodes and UMIs came from 5'RACE with constant-segment primers. MiXCR was run by TCRdb on the 5' RACE reads, yielding one entry per CDR3 protein. In the table there are a few hundred thousand distinct CDR3 sequences, approximately 19% of which are singletons. This clonotype turned up a few times. Its specificity is not known. Germline CDR1 reads SNHLY; CDR2 reads FYNNEI. This CDR3 comprises 16 residues. V lost 3 bases to trimming and J lost 5 bases; unmatched junction nucleotides: 10. The receptor comes from a man aged 18 to 29 who had mild COVID-19 (a few samples of this study predate the infection). Cell type and time point are not known. The specimen sequenced was PBMCs or a T cell subset sorted from them (not recorded which). The chain couples TRBV2 to TRBJ2-1, with TRBD1 matching over 7 bases. The CDR3 nucleotides read TGTGCCAGCAGTGAGTGGCTCGGGACAGCAGACAATGAGCAGTTCTTC. Amino acid sequence: CASSEWLGTADNEQFF.